This record looks at one T cell receptor beta chain sequence and its context. This sample is part of a study of blood T cell repertoires in COVID-19. CDR1 and CDR2 from the germline V gene are SGHDT and YYEEEE. V lost 5 bases and J lost 7, with 18 bases in between. The CDR3 is 15 residues long. In the original analysis: Reference gene primer amplification in the assay estimated nucleated cell counts. Here immunoSEQ multiplex PCR was the method, and the copy in TCRdb shows in-frame clones only, minus some. That table supplies the V and J calls and clone size; D and trimming were determined from the DNA. The sample contains roughly 200,000 clones, less than 90% of which appear only once.

The sequence came from a woman between 25 and 40 years old who had been exposed to COVID-19. The gene calls are TRBV5-6 and TRBJ1-4; no clear D. Sequencing was carried out using PBMCs or T cells enriched from blood (not recorded which). DNA of the CDR3: TGTGCCAGCAGTAGAAACAGCCTCGGAGGTGAAAAACTGTTTTTT. It is translated as CASSRNSLGGEKLFF.